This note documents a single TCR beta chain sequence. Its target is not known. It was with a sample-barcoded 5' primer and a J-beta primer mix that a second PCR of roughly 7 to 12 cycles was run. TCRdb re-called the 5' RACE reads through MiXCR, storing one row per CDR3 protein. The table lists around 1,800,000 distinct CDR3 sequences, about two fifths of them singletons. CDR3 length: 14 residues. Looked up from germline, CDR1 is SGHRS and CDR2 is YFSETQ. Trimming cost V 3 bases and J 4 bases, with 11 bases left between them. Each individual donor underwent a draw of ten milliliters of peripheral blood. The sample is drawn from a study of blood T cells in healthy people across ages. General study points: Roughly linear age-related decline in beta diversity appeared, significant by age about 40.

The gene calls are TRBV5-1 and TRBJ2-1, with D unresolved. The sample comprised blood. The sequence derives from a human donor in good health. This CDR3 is CASSWDLEYNEQFF. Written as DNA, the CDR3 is TGCGCCAGCAGCTGGGATCTAGAGTACAATGAGCAGTTCTTC. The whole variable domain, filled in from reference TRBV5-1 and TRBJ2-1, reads KAGVTQTPRYLIKTRGQQVTLSCSPISGHRSVSWYQQTPGQGLQFLFEYFSETQRNKGNFPGRFSGRQFSNSRSEMNVSTLELGDSALYLCASSWDLEYNEQFFGPGTRLTVL.